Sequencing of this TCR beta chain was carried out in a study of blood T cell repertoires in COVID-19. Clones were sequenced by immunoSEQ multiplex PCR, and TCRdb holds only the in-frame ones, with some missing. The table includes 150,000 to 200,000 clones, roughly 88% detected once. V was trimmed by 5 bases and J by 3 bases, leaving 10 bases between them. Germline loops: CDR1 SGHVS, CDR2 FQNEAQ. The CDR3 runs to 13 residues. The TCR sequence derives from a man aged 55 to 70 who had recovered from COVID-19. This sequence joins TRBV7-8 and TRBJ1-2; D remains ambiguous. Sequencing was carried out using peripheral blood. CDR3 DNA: TGTGCCAGCAGCCCAATGAGGGACTATGGCTACACCTTC. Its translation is CASSPMRDYGYTF.